One sample yielded the 7 T cell receptor beta chains listed below, sequenced in a study of blood T cells in healthy people across ages. A sample-barcoded 5' primer and a J-beta primer mix were used in a second PCR of roughly 7 to 12 cycles. TCRdb called the 5' RACE reads again in MiXCR, with one record for every CDR3 protein. The profile shows hundreds of thousands of distinct CDR3 sequences, 22% of them singletons. Sequencing used blood. The receptors stem from a man between 65 and 79 years old in good health.

This clonotype was counted between two and nine times. V usage is TRBV5-5 and J usage is TRBJ1-4; 8 nucleotides line up with TRBD1. V gave up 3 bases and J gave up 0 bases; unmatched junction bases: 4. This CDR3 is 16 amino acids long. Per germline, CDR1 SGHKS and CDR2 YYEKEE (reference sequence). The CDR3 bases are TGTGCCAGCAGCTCTCCGACAGGGGCAACTAATGAAAAACTGTTTTTT. Translated, it gives CASSSPTGATNEKLFF.

J is TRBJ2-1 and V is TRBV3-1; 11 nucleotides line up with TRBD2. The CDR3 totals 14 residues. Trimming took 3 bases from V and 7 from J; bases not matched to a gene: 2. From germline, CDR1 is LGHDT and CDR2 YNNKEL (reference sequence). The CDR3 sequence is CASSHLAGGNEQFF. DNA for the CDR3: TGTGCCAGCAGCCACTTAGCGGGGGGGAATGAGCAGTTCTTC.

CDR3 nucleotide sequence: TGCGCCAGCACTTTACAGGGTTCGACGACAGATACGCAGTATTTT. Translation: CASTLQGSTTDTQYF. The chain has TRBV5-1 and TRBJ2-3, with D perhaps TRBD1 (6 bases). This CDR3 is built from 15 residues. Between the trimmed V and J ends, which lost 6 bases and 3 bases, there was a span of 17 bases. Germline V CDR1 and CDR2: SGHRS, YFSETQ.

The chain links TRBV18 to TRBJ2-5; 7 bases are a match to TRBD1. The better agreement between TRBJ2-7 and the DNA end casts doubt on the J call. The CDR3 consists of 15 residues. Looked up from germline, CDR1 is KGHSH and CDR2 is LQKENI. The CDR3 bases are TGTGCCAGCTCACGTCTCGGACAGGAGTCCCTCGAGCAGTACTTC. Its translation: CASSRLGQESLEQYF.

The rearrangement joins TRBV3-1 to TRBJ1-2, with TRBD1 matching over 12 bases. This CDR3 comprises 16 residues. V lost 1 base and J lost 7; bases outside the gene matches: 7. Germline V gives CDR1 LGHDT, CDR2 YNNKEL (reference sequence). CDR3 nucleotide sequence: TGTGCCAGCAGCCAAGGCGGGACAGGGGGCGCGTTTGGCTACACCTTC. This codes for CASSQGGTGGAFGYTF.

This clonotype was counted a few times. The CDR3 DNA sequence: TGTGCCAGCACCCTAGGACTGGGAAGGTTAGATACGCAGTATTTT. It encodes CASTLGLGRLDTQYF. This rearrangement joins TRBV12-3 or TRBV12-4 to TRBJ2-3; tentative D call: TRBD2 (5 bases). The CDR3 sequence is 15 residues long. V lost 7 bases and J lost 5, with 19 bases in between.

The gene calls are TRBV7-9 and TRBJ2-7, with TRBD1 matching over 8 bases. This CDR3 region has 13 residues. The trim removed 7 bases at V and 6 bases at J, leaving 8 bases unmatched. CDR1 is SEHNR, CDR2 FQNEAQ, per germline (reference sequence). The CDR3 sequence: CASTDMTGVEQYF. The DNA of the CDR3 is TGTGCCAGCACCGATATGACAGGGGTCGAGCAGTACTTC.